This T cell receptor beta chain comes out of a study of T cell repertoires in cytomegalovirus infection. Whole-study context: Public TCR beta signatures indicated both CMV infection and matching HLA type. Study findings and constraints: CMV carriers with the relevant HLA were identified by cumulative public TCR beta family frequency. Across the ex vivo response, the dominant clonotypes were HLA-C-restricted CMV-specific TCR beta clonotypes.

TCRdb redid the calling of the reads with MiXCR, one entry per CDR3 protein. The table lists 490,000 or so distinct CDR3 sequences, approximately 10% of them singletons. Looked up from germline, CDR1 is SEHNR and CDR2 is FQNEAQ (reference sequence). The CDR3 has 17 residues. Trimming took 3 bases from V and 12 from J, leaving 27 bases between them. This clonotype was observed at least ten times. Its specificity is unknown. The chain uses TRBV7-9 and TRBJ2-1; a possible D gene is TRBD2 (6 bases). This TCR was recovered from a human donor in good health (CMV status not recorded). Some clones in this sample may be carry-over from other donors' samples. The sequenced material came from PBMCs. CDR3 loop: CASSFSPGLSRAGGQFF. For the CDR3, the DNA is TGTGCCAGCAGCTTTTCTCCGGGACTCTCAAGGGCCGGGGGGCAGTTCTTC.